This T cell receptor beta chain was captured by sequencing in a study of CD8 T cells in Susac syndrome. Study summary: Among sequenced Susac syndrome patients, roughly six had active disease and roughly eight were in remission. At the time their blood was drawn, patients with Susac syndrome were either therapy-naive, on corticosteroids (with some of them also receiving intravenous immunoglobulin), or on intravenous immunoglobulin alone.

Per germline, CDR1 MDHEN and CDR2 SYDVKM. V shed 6 bases, J shed 5 bases, and the junction held 8 bases outside the gene matches. This CDR3 is 14 amino acids long. Study observations and caveats: Repertoires of Susac syndrome CD4+ T cells lacked clonal expansion.

RNA totalling roughly 0.5 to 1 ug underwent reverse transcription with random hexamers. Amplification of TCR beta CDR3 by immunoSEQ multiplex PCR spanned 54 Vbeta and 13 Jbeta. TCRdb recomputed calls from the immunoSEQ multiplex PCR reads with MiXCR, one row per CDR3 protein. The sample contains about 240,000 distinct CDR3 sequences, less than 96% of which appear only once. Concerning this clonotype: The target antigen is unknown.

The V and J genes are TRBV28 and TRBJ1-1; 8 bases are a match to TRBD1. The sequenced sample consisted of CD4+ T cells from PBMCs. The sequence was obtained from a human donor with Susac syndrome. The CDR3 region is CASRQTGGWTEAFF. The DNA of the CDR3 is TGTGCCAGCAGACAAACAGGGGGGTGGACTGAAGCTTTCTTT.